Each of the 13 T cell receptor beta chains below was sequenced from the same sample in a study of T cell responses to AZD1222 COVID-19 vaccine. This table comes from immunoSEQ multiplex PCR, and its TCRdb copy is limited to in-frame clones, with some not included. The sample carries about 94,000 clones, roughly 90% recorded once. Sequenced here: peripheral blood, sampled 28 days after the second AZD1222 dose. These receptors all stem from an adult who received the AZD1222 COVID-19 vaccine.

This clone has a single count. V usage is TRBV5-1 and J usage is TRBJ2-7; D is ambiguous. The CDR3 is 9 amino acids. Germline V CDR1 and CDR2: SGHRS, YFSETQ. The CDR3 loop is CNAPPEQYF. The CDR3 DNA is TGCAACGCGCCTCCCGAGCAGTACTTC. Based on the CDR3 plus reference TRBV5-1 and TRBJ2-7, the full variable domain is KAGVTQTPRYLIKTRGQQVTLSCSPISGHRSVSWYQQTPGQGLQFLFEYFSETQRNKGNFPGRFSGRQFSNSRSEMNVSTLELGDSALYLCNAPPEQYFGPGTRLTVT.

In DNA form, the CDR3 reads TGTGCCAGCTCACCAAGTTCTCCCTACGAGCAGTACTTC. This sequence encodes CASSPSSPYEQYF. The chain employs TRBV18 and TRBJ2-7; no clear D gene. The CDR3 length is 13 residues. Germline V gene lookup returns CDR1 KGHSH and CDR2 LQKENI. The germline V and J ends were trimmed by 2 bases and 2 bases, with 7 bases remaining between them. Together with reference TRBV18 and TRBJ2-7, the CDR3 gives the full variable domain: NAGVMQNPRHLVRRRGQEARLRCSPMKGHSHVYWYRQLPEEGLKFMVYLQKENIIDESGMPKERFSAEFPKEGPSILRIQQVVRGDSAAYFCASSPSSPYEQYFGPGTRLTVT.

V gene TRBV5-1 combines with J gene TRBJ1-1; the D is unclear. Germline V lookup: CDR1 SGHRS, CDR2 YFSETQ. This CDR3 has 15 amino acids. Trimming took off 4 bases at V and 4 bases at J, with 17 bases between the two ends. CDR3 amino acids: CASSPPGWTSTEAFF. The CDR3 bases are TGCGCCAGCAGCCCGCCCGGATGGACGAGCACTGAAGCTTTCTTT.

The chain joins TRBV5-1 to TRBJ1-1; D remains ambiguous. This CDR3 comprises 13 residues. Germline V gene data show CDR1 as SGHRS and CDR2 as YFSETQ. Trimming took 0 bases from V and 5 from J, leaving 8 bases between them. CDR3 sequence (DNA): TGCGCCAGCAGCTTGGAAAGGGTAACTGAAGCTTTCTTT. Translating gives CASSLERVTEAFF.

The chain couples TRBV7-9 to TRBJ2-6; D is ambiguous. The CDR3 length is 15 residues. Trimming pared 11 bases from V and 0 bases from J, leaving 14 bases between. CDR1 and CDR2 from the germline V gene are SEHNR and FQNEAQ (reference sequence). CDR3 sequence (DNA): TGTGCCCCCGCGCACGGTTACTCTGGGGCCAACGTCCTGACTTTC. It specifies CAPAHGYSGANVLTF.

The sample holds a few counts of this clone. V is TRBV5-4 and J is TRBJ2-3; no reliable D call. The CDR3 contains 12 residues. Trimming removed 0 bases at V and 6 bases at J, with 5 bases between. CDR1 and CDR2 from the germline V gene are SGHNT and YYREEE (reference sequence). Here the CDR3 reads CASSLDDDTQYF. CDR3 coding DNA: TGTGCCAGCAGCTTGGATGACGATACGCAGTATTTT.

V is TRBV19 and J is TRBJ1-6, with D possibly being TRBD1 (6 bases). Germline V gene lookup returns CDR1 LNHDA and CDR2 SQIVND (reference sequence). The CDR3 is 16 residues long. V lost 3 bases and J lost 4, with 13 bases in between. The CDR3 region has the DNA TGTGCCAGTAGTATTCAAGCGACAGGTTATAATTCACCCCTCCACTTT. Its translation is CASSIQATGYNSPLHF.

The DNA for the CDR3 is TGTGCCAGCAGCCCACGACAGGCCGGAGGGGGCTACACCTTC. It translates to CASSPRQAGGGYTF. The rearrangement uses TRBV3-1 (or the pseudogene TRBV3-2) and TRBJ1-2, with D possibly TRBD1 on 6 matching bases. The germline V and J ends were trimmed by 4 bases and 8 bases, with 17 bases remaining between them. CDR3 length: 14 residues. Germline lookup yields CDR1 LGHDT and CDR2 YNNKEL (reference sequence).

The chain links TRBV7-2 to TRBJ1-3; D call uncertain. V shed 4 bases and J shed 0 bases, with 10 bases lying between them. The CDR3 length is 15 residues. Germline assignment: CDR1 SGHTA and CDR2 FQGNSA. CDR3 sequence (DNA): TGTGCCAGCAGCTCCTCCCCGGGCTCTGGAAACACCATATATTTT. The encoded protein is CASSSSPGSGNTIYF.

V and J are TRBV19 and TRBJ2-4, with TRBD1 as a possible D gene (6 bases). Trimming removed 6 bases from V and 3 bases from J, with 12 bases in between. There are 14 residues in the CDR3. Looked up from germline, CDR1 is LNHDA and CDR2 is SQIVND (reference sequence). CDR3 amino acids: CASSAQGSKNIQYF. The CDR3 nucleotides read TGTGCCAGTAGCGCGCAGGGGAGCAAAAACATTCAGTACTTC.

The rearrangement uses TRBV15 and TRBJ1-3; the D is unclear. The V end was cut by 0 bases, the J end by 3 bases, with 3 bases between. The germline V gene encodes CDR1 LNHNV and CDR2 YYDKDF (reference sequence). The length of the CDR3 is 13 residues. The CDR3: CATSRESGNTIYF. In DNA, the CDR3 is TGTGCCACCAGCAGAGAAAGTGGAAACACCATATATTTT.

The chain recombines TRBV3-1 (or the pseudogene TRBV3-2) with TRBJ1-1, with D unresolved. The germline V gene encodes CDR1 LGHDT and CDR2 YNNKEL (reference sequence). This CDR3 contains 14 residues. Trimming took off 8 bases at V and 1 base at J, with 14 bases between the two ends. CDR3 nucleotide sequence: TGTGCCAGCGAGGACGGGGTGAAGAACACTGAAGCTTTCTTT. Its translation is CASEDGVKNTEAFF.

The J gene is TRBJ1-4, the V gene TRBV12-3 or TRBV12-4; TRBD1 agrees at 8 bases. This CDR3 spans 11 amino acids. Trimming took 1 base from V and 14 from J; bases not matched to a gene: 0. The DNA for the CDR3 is TGTGCCAGCAGTTTAGGGACAGGGCTGTTTTTT. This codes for CASSLGTGLFF.